A single sample gave rise to the 2 T cell receptor beta chains below, sequenced in a study of blood T cell repertoires in COVID-19. Method: immunoSEQ multiplex PCR; TCRdb's copy keeps in-frame clones and lacks some. The sample lists about 120,000 clones; 85% to 90% were seen once. The sequencing sample was made of peripheral blood. All receptors come from a woman between 65 and 79 years old with acute or convalescent COVID-19.

CDR3: CASRTAGAGYNEQFF. The CDR3 DNA reads TGTGCCAGCAGAACAGCGGGGGCCGGCTACAATGAGCAGTTCTTC. The chain is built from TRBV28 and TRBJ2-1; TRBD2 matches at 8 bases. Germline assignment: CDR1 MDHEN and CDR2 SYDVKM. This CDR3 comprises 15 residues. Germline trimming cut 6 bases from V and 3 bases from J; bases unmatched to any gene: 7. The full variable domain, in which reference TRBV28 and TRBJ2-1 provide the parts outside the CDR3, is DVKVTQSSRYLVKRTGEKVFLECVQDMDHENMFWYRQDPGLGLRLIYFSYDVKMKEKGDIPEGYSVSREKKERFSLILESASTNQTSMYLCASRTAGAGYNEQFFGPGTRLTVL.

CDR3 loop: CASSLGLAGEQFF. The CDR3 DNA reads TGCGCCAGCAGCCTTGGACTAGCGGGGGAGCAGTTCTTC. V usage is TRBV5-1 and J usage is TRBJ2-1, with 12 bases lining up with TRBD2. The CDR3 is 13 amino acids. Trimming took 4 bases from V and 10 from J; bases not matched to a gene: 3. CDR1 is SGHRS and CDR2 is YFSETQ in the germline V gene.